The 29 T cell receptor beta chains presented below share a single source sample, sequenced in a study of blood T cell repertoires in COVID-19. Data came from immunoSEQ multiplex PCR; TCRdb stores just in-frame clones and leaves some out. The data contain about 300,000 clones, about nine tenths of them seen just once; the ten biggest clones take up approximately 1.2%. Sequencing used PBMCs or T cells enriched from blood (not recorded which). These receptors were taken from a woman aged 30 to 39 who had recovered from COVID-19.

The rearrangement uses TRBV28 and TRBJ2-1; possibly TRBD2 for D (5 bases). The CDR3 runs 13 residues. V was clipped by 5 bases and J by 12 bases, with 17 bases between them. The germline V gene has CDR1 MDHEN and CDR2 SYDVKM. The DNA for the CDR3 is TGTGCCAGCAGTCCACCCCCGGGCGGGCTGCAGTTCTTC. It specifies CASSPPPGGLQFF.

The rearrangement links TRBV5-1 to TRBJ1-1; possible D gene TRBD1, 5 bases. Germline V gene lookup returns CDR1 SGHRS and CDR2 YFSETQ. CDR3 size: 15 residues. The V end was cut by 0 bases, the J end by 2 bases, with 11 bases between. CDR3 amino acids: CASSLDRGSNTEAFF. For the CDR3, the DNA is TGCGCCAGCAGCTTGGATAGGGGATCAAACACTGAAGCTTTCTTT.

V usage is TRBV27 and J usage is TRBJ2-1; 8 nucleotides agree with TRBD1. The CDR3 contains 17 residues. Germline CDR1 reads MNHEY; CDR2 reads SMNVEV (reference sequence). V gave up 4 bases and J gave up 4 bases; unmatched junction bases: 12. In DNA, the CDR3 is TGTGCCAGCAGTTCCTTGACGACCGGGACAGGTTACAATGAGCAGTTCTTC. This codes for CASSSLTTGTGYNEQFF.

The CDR3 nucleotides are TGTGCCAGCAGCCAAGATTCGGGCAGGGTCGGCGGGAGGGCCTACAATGAGCAGTTCTTC. It specifies CASSQDSGRVGGRAYNEQFF. The chain is built from TRBV14 and TRBJ2-1, with TRBD2 identical over 9 bases. Germline CDR1 reads SGHDN; CDR2 reads FVKESK. The V gene end was trimmed by 0 bases and the J gene end by 2 bases; junction bases not matched to a gene: 14. The CDR3 loop spans 20 amino acids.

The chain employs TRBV7-2 and TRBJ1-2; 9 bases match TRBD1. Looked up from germline, CDR1 is SGHTA and CDR2 is FQGNSA. The CDR3 is made up of 14 amino acids. The junction had 7 bases not matched to a gene; V was cut back by 5 bases and J by 6 bases. In nucleotides, the CDR3 is TGTGCCAGCAGCCAGGACAGGGGAGGCAATGGCTACACCTTC. It specifies CASSQDRGGNGYTF.

As concerns this clone: At one of its ends the junction is not consistent with the germline gene, which may arise from a read error. The rearrangement links TRBV7-7 to TRBJ2-7; TRBD1 agrees at 7 bases. CDR3 length: 18 residues. From germline, CDR1 is SSHAT and CDR2 FNYEAQ (reference sequence). The CDR3 loop reads CASSLQFLLRGQFYEQYF. In DNA form, the CDR3 reads TGTGCTAGCAGCTTACAATTCTTACTAAGGGGACAGTTTTACGAGCAGTACTTC.

This clone was detected a few times. This sequence joins TRBV7-8 and TRBJ1-5, with 7 bases that match TRBD1. The CDR3 spans 13 residues. V shed 6 bases, J shed 5 bases, and the junction held 4 bases outside the gene matches. Germline V lookup: CDR1 SGHVS, CDR2 FQNEAQ. The CDR3 DNA sequence: TGTGCCAGCAGTCCCCAGGGGGATCAGCCCCAGCATTTT. Its protein product is CASSPQGDQPQHF.

J is TRBJ2-1 and V is TRBV28; D is possibly TRBD2 (6 bases). The CDR3 has 15 residues. Trimming pared 3 bases from V and 0 bases from J, leaving 9 bases between. Per germline, CDR1 MDHEN and CDR2 SYDVKM. The CDR3 sequence: CASSFSGHSYNEQFF. The DNA of the CDR3 is TGTGCCAGCAGTTTTAGCGGACACTCCTACAATGAGCAGTTCTTC.

V is TRBV30 and J is TRBJ2-5; D is ambiguous. Trimming took off 4 bases at V and 1 base at J, with 4 bases between the two ends. This CDR3 is 11 amino acids long. The V gene's germline CDR1 is GTSNPN and CDR2 SVGIG (reference sequence). The CDR3 region is CAWTGQETQYF. CDR3 nucleotides: TGTGCCTGGACAGGCCAAGAGACCCAGTACTTC. The whole variable domain, remainder taken from reference TRBV30 and TRBJ2-5, is SQTIHQWPATLVQPVGSPLSLECTVEGTSNPNLYWYRQAAGRGLQLLFYSVGIGQISSEVPQNLSASRPQDRQFILSSKKLLLSDSGFYLCAWTGQETQYFGPGTRLLVL.

This clone was recorded a few times. The chain uses TRBV9 and TRBJ1-1; weak D call: TRBD1 (6 bases). CDR3 length: 15 amino acids. Trimming took 3 bases from V and 1 from J, leaving 13 bases between them. Germline CDR1 reads SGDLS; CDR2 reads YYNGEE. CDR3 DNA sequence: TGTGCCAGCAGCGCCACACAGGGTGCGAACACTGAAGCTTTCTTT. Translated, it gives CASSATQGANTEAFF.

This sequence joins TRBV18 and TRBJ2-6; the D gene is possibly TRBD1 (5 bases). With 2 bases removed from V and 4 bases from J, the gap between germline ends came to 6 bases. The CDR3 contains 14 residues. Germline assignment: CDR1 KGHSH and CDR2 LQKENI. The CDR3 nucleotides are TGTGCCAGCTCACCAGGGGCGGGGGCCAACGTCCTGACTTTC. Encoded protein: CASSPGAGANVLTF.

V usage is TRBV7-9 and J usage is TRBJ1-1; no firm D call. CDR1 and CDR2 from the germline V gene are SEHNR and FQNEAQ (reference sequence). The CDR3 contains 14 residues. The V end lost 3 bases, the J end lost 1 base, and 9 bases lay between the germline ends. The DNA of the CDR3 is TGTGCCAGCAGCTTGGAAACAGCGAACACTGAAGCTTTCTTT. Translating gives CASSLETANTEAFF.

The chain carries TRBV29-1 and TRBJ1-2; TRBD1 aligns across 12 bases. V shed 7 bases and J 2 bases; nucleotides not matched to a gene: 8. The CDR3 is made up of 15 amino acids. The germline gives CDR1 SQVTM, CDR2 ANQGSEA. The CDR3 loop is CSALGQGADNYGYTF. For the CDR3, the DNA is TGCAGCGCCCTGGGACAGGGGGCAGACAACTATGGCTACACCTTC.

The CDR3, as DNA: TGTGCCAGCAGGGAGCTCACTAGCGGGAGTTCCTACGAGCAGTACTTC. This translates into CASRELTSGSSYEQYF. V and J are TRBV11-2 and TRBJ2-7; 11 bases align to TRBD2. J gave up 1 base and V 6 bases, and 8 bases lay outside the gene matches. CDR3 length equals 16 residues. Germline loops: CDR1 SGHAT, CDR2 FQNNGV.

This clone was seen once. This chain uses TRBV7-8 with TRBJ2-1; D remains ambiguous. Trimming removed 2 bases from V and 7 bases from J, with 24 bases in between. This CDR3 is built from 18 residues. Germline CDR1 reads SGHVS; CDR2 reads FQNEAQ. CDR3 DNA sequence: TGTGCCAGCAGCTTAAATCCTCCCCGGCCCCTCGCGGATAATGAGCAGTTCTTC. Encoded protein: CASSLNPPRPLADNEQFF.

The chain couples TRBV4-1 to TRBJ1-6, with 9 bases identical to TRBD1. Unmatched junction bases numbered 10, after V lost 1 base and J lost 0 bases. This CDR3 is 20 amino acids long. CDR1 is MGHRA and CDR2 is YSYEKL in the germline V gene. The CDR3 sequence: CASSQGPGQGSGSYNSPLHF. Here the CDR3 DNA reads TGCGCCAGCAGCCAAGGCCCAGGACAGGGGTCAGGCTCCTATAATTCACCCCTCCACTTT.

The V call is TRBV29-1, the J call TRBJ1-1; 8 nucleotides match TRBD1. V shed 0 bases, J shed 3 bases, and the junction held 12 bases outside the gene matches. Germline V gene lookup returns CDR1 SQVTM and CDR2 ANQGSEA. The CDR3 has 17 amino acids. Here the CDR3 DNA reads TGCAGCGTTGAAGATGGGTCCTGGTACAGGGGGTACACTGAAGCTTTCTTT. This codes for CSVEDGSWYRGYTEAFF.

The rearrangement links TRBV5-1 to TRBJ2-1, with 9 positions matching TRBD1. CDR3 length: 15 residues. The V and J ends lost 3 bases and 2 bases, in that order; junction bases with no gene match: 3. Per germline, CDR1 SGHRS and CDR2 YFSETQ. CDR3 in DNA: TGCGCCAGCAGCTGGACAGGGGACACCTACAATGAGCAGTTCTTC. Amino acids: CASSWTGDTYNEQFF.

The chain uses TRBV3-1 (or the pseudogene TRBV3-2) and TRBJ2-1; no clear D gene. Germline assignment: CDR1 LGHDT and CDR2 YNNKEL (reference sequence). The CDR3 totals 12 residues. Trimming removed 7 bases at V and 5 bases at J, with 9 bases between. The CDR3 loop reads CASTGFNNEQFF. The CDR3 nucleotides read TGTGCCAGCACGGGTTTCAACAATGAGCAGTTCTTC.

This clone occurred a few times. V usage is TRBV5-1 and J usage is TRBJ1-6, with 9 bases lining up with TRBD1. CDR3 length: 14 residues. Germline V gene sequence: CDR1 SGHRS, CDR2 YFSETQ. V gave up 9 bases and J gave up 7 bases; unmatched junction bases: 8. CDR3 region: CATRNGTGNSPLHF. The CDR3 DNA reads TGCGCCACTAGAAACGGGACAGGGAATTCACCCCTCCACTTT.

The J gene is TRBJ2-1, the V gene TRBV28; 7 positions agree with TRBD1. V was clipped by 7 bases and J by 2 bases; unmatched bases: 8. Germline-derived CDR1 and CDR2 are MDHEN and SYDVKM. The CDR3 is 15 residues long. CDR3 nucleotides: TGTGCCAGCAAGGTGGGTCAGGGGGCCTACAATGAGCAGTTCTTC. It is translated as CASKVGQGAYNEQFF.

V usage is TRBV28 and J usage is TRBJ2-1; 8 bases are a match to TRBD1. V gave up 4 bases and J gave up 5 bases; unmatched junction bases: 13. From germline, CDR1 is MDHEN and CDR2 SYDVKM. CDR3 size: 17 residues. The CDR3 nucleotides are TGTGCCAGCAGTTGGACAGGGTCCCTCAAATCTCACAATGAGCAGTTCTTC. It translates to CASSWTGSLKSHNEQFF. The whole variable domain, filled in from reference TRBV28 and TRBJ2-1, reads DVKVTQSSRYLVKRTGEKVFLECVQDMDHENMFWYRQDPGLGLRLIYFSYDVKMKEKGDIPEGYSVSREKKERFSLILESASTNQTSMYLCASSWTGSLKSHNEQFFGPGTRLTVL.

This clone was seen just once. The chain couples TRBV13 to TRBJ2-1; a weak D match, TRBD2 (6 bases). Germline V gene data show CDR1 as PRHDT and CDR2 as FYEKMQ (reference sequence). Trimming pared 2 bases from V and 8 bases from J, leaving 10 bases between. The CDR3 is made up of 13 amino acids. The CDR3 DNA sequence: TGTGCCAGCAGCTTAAGGGACTTTTATGAGCAGTTCTTC. It encodes CASSLRDFYEQFF.

The genes are TRBV27 and TRBJ1-6; 10 nucleotides line up with TRBD1. This CDR3 has 17 amino acids. The V gene's germline CDR1 is MNHEY and CDR2 SMNVEV (reference sequence). V shed 5 bases and J 7 bases; nucleotides not matched to a gene: 11. The CDR3 region has the DNA TGTGCCAGCAGTCCCCTCCCGCGGACAGGGGGGAATTCACCCCTCCACTTT. It translates to CASSPLPRTGGNSPLHF.

This chain joins TRBV10-2 and TRBJ1-1, with TRBD1 matching over 7 bases. V dropped 0 bases and J dropped 7; count of bases not matched to a gene: 2. The germline V gene encodes CDR1 WSHSY and CDR2 SAAADI. This CDR3 is built from 13 residues. CDR3 sequence (DNA): TGCGCCAGCAGTGAGTCCCAGGGGGTTGAAGCTTTCTTT. It codes for CASSESQGVEAFF.

V is TRBV7-2 and J is TRBJ2-7; 7 positions match TRBD2. CDR3 size: 15 residues. J was trimmed by 6 bases and V by 0 bases; bases with no gene match: 8. Germline CDR1 SGHTA, CDR2 FQGNSA. The CDR3 sequence is CASSLAGRPTREQYF. The CDR3 region has the DNA TGTGCCAGCAGCTTAGCCGGGAGGCCCACCCGCGAGCAGTACTTC.

This chain links TRBV18 with TRBJ1-5; D is ambiguous. CDR1 KGHSH and CDR2 LQKENI come from the germline V gene. The CDR3 runs 12 residues. V shed 3 bases and J shed 2 bases, with 2 bases lying between them. DNA for the CDR3: TGTGCCAGCTCACCCGGCAATCAGCCCCAGCATTTT. Its protein product is CASSPGNQPQHF. Filled out from reference TRBV18 and TRBJ1-5, the complete variable domain reads NAGVMQNPRHLVRRRGQEARLRCSPMKGHSHVYWYRQLPEEGLKFMVYLQKENIIDESGMPKERFSAEFPKEGPSILRIQQVVRGDSAAYFCASSPGNQPQHFGDGTRLSIL.

The chain links TRBV5-4 to TRBJ2-5; 8 bases map to TRBD1. V was pared by 0 bases and J by 5 bases, with 3 bases of the junction left unmatched. CDR1 is SGHNT and CDR2 is YYREEE in the germline V gene (reference sequence). This CDR3 has 14 amino acids. CDR3 nucleotides: TGTGCCAGCAGCTTGGGGCAGGGGGCGGAGACCCAGTACTTC. Encoded protein: CASSLGQGAETQYF.

The chain carries TRBV4-1 and TRBJ1-1; D not certain. The CDR3 extends over 15 amino acids. Trimming stripped 1 base from V and 5 bases from J, with 14 bases between. The germline CDR1 and CDR2 sequences are MGHRA and YSYEKL. The CDR3 sequence: CASSQGVEWSTEAFF. For the CDR3, the DNA is TGCGCCAGCAGCCAAGGCGTGGAATGGAGTACTGAAGCTTTCTTT.